The rows below give T cell receptor beta chains drawn from one sample of a study of T cell responses to AZD1222 COVID-19 vaccine. Method: immunoSEQ multiplex PCR; TCRdb's copy keeps in-frame clones and lacks some. The table has tens of thousands of clones, approximately 87% seen once; the top ten hold about 23%. The sample consisted of peripheral blood, taken 28 days after the second AZD1222 dose. The receptors here all came from an adult who received the AZD1222 COVID-19 vaccine. Both conserved end residues are part of each CDR3. D genes are given only for firm matches. For some rows the clone size is stated as once, few or many, or as a class when expanded; others skip it.

CASNTGTGAYEQYF,TGTGCCAGTAATACCGGGACAGGGGCCTACGAGCAGTACTTC,TRBJ2-7,TRBD1,once,TRBV19
CASSTLGAQPGVTEAFF,TGTGCCAGCTCAACTCTGGGGGCCCAGCCCGGGGTCACTGAAGCTTTCTTT,TRBJ1-1,NA,NA,TRBV18
CASSHYGTDTQYF,TGCGCCAGCAGCCACTATGGCACAGATACGCAGTATTTT,TRBJ2-3,NA,NA,TRBV5-1
CATSWTGGSGNTIYF,TGTGCCACGAGTTGGACAGGGGGCTCTGGAAACACCATATATTTT,TRBJ1-3,TRBD1,NA,TRBV3-1/TRBV3-2
CASSVRQGRGEAFF,TGCGCCAGCAGTGTCAGACAGGGTAGAGGTGAAGCTTTCTTT,TRBJ1-1,TRBD1,NA,TRBV10-1
CSVERDRRRNTEAFF,TGCAGCGTTGAAAGGGACAGGAGACGGAACACTGAAGCTTTCTTT,TRBJ1-1,TRBD1,NA,TRBV29-1
CASSLFSGGELFF,TGCGCCAGCAGCTTGTTTTCAGGCGGGGAGCTGTTTTTT,TRBJ2-2,NA,few,TRBV5-1
CAISSTARPSTDTQYF,TGTGCCATCAGCTCCACAGCGCGACCTAGCACAGATACGCAGTATTTT,TRBJ2-3,NA,NA,TRBV10-3
CASSWGLGGKDYEQYF,TGTGCCAGCAGTTGGGGCCTCGGGGGAAAGGACTACGAGCAGTACTTC,TRBJ2-7,NA,NA,TRBV6-5
CASSSARPPIYGYTF,TGTGCCAGCAGCTCCGCTCGACCTCCTATCTATGGCTACACCTTC,TRBJ1-2,NA,NA,TRBV7-9
CASSDKQGMNTEAFF,TGTGCCAGCAGCGATAAACAGGGTATGAACACTGAAGCTTTCTTT,TRBJ1-1,NA,NA,TRBV11-1
CASSEGHTGELFF,TGTGCCAGCAGTGAGGGACACACCGGGGAGCTGTTTTTT,TRBJ2-2,NA,NA,TRBV6-4
CASSSGRRDEQFF,TGTGCCAGCAGTAGCGGGAGGAGGGATGAGCAGTTCTTC,TRBJ2-1,TRBD2,NA,TRBV11-2
CASSLVRQSTGELFF,TGTGCCAGCAGCTTAGTGAGACAGTCCACCGGGGAGCTGTTTTTT,TRBJ2-2,NA,NA,TRBV7-2
CASSQDDLAVSSYNEQFF,TGCGCCAGCAGCCAAGATGACTTAGCGGTGAGCTCCTACAATGAGCAGTTCTTC,TRBJ2-1,NA,NA,TRBV4-1
CAISDRGSGGNSPLHF,TGTGCCATCAGTGACCGGGGCAGTGGAGGGAATTCACCCCTCCACTTT,TRBJ1-6,NA,NA,TRBV10-3
CASSLSLGSSTDTQYF,TGTGCCAGCAGCCTCTCTCTAGGGTCTAGCACAGATACGCAGTATTTT,TRBJ2-3,NA,NA,TRBV7-3
CASSGQGREQYF,TGTGCCAGCAGTGGACAGGGGCGGGAGCAGTACTTC,TRBJ2-7,TRBD1,NA,TRBV27
CASSLGGAEAFF,TGTGCCAGCTCATTGGGGGGTGCTGAAGCTTTCTTT,TRBJ1-1,NA,NA,TRBV12-3/TRBV12-4
CASSGGLAFTGELFF,TGTGCCAGCAGTGGGGGACTAGCTTTCACCGGGGAGCTGTTTTTT,TRBJ2-2,TRBD2,NA,TRBV2
CASSYSQLAGGQYF,TGTGCCAGCAGTTACTCACAGCTGGCCGGGGGGCAGTACTTC,TRBJ2-7,NA,NA,TRBV6-5
CASSSLGQSNYGYTF,TGTGCCAGCAGCTCTCTGGGACAGTCGAACTATGGCTACACCTTC,TRBJ1-2,TRBD1,NA,TRBV5-6
CASSVGRGEQFF,TGTGCCAGCAGCGTAGGTAGGGGTGAGCAGTTCTTC,TRBJ2-1,NA,once,TRBV9
CASLSTDTQYF,TGCGCCAGCCTAAGTACAGATACGCAGTATTTT,TRBJ2-3,NA,NA,TRBV10-2
CASSRRQENEKLFF,TGTGCCAGCAGCCGTAGACAGGAGAATGAAAAACTGTTTTTT,TRBJ1-4,NA,NA,TRBV7-9
CASSRTETYEQYF,TGTGCCAGCAGTCGGACAGAAACCTACGAGCAGTACTTC,TRBJ2-7,NA,NA,TRBV6-5
CASSTGTSGSSYNEQFF,TGTGCCAGCAGTACAGGGACTAGCGGGAGCTCCTACAATGAGCAGTTCTTC,TRBJ2-1,TRBD2,NA,TRBV6-7
CASSLDSQNTEAFF,TGTGCCAGCAGCTTGGACAGTCAGAACACTGAAGCTTTCTTT,TRBJ1-1,NA,NA,TRBV5-5
CASSQLAGAPWTGELFF,TGTGCCAGCAGCCAACTAGCGGGGGCCCCGTGGACCGGGGAGCTGTTTTTT,TRBJ2-2,TRBD2,NA,TRBV27
CASSNKGPGYNEQFF,TGTGCCAGCAGTAATAAGGGGCCCGGCTACAATGAGCAGTTCTTC,TRBJ2-1,NA,once,TRBV13
CASSFNHYGYTF,TGTGCCAGCAGTTTCAACCATTATGGCTACACCTTC,TRBJ1-2,NA,NA,TRBV12-3/TRBV12-4
CASSQERTRSTEAFF,TGTGCCAGCAGCCAAGAAAGGACTCGGAGCACTGAAGCTTTCTTT,TRBJ1-1,NA,NA,TRBV14
CASSPTSEKLFF,TGTGCCAGCAGTCCGACGAGTGAAAAACTGTTTTTT,TRBJ1-4,NA,NA,TRBV27
CASRRQFSGANVLTF,TGTGCCAGCAGAAGACAGTTCTCTGGGGCCAACGTCCTGACTTTC,TRBJ2-6,NA,NA,TRBV6-5
CASSFPGQGLYEQYF,TGTGCCAGCAGTTTCCCGGGACAGGGGCTTTACGAGCAGTACTTC,TRBJ2-7,TRBD1,NA,TRBV6-5
CASSLTTSGANVLTF,TGTGCCAGCAGCTTAACAACTTCTGGGGCCAACGTCCTGACTTTC,TRBJ2-6,NA,NA,TRBV7-9
CATLRDGSYEQYF,TGTGCCACTCTTCGGGACGGCTCCTACGAGCAGTACTTC,TRBJ2-7,NA,NA,TRBV19
CASSLVAASAQYF,TGCGCCAGCAGCTTGGTTGCGGCGTCGGCCCAGTACTTC,TRBJ2-5,NA,NA,TRBV5-1
CASSQDLVGNSPLHF,TGTGCCAGCAGCCAAGATTTGGTTGGGAATTCACCCCTCCACTTT,TRBJ1-6,NA,NA,TRBV4-2
CASSARLAGRYNEQFF,TGTGCCAGCAGCGCCCGGCTAGCGGGGAGATACAATGAGCAGTTCTTC,TRBJ2-1,TRBD2,NA,TRBV11-3
CASSQSRTGGAEAFF,TGCGCCAGCAGCCAATCCCGAACAGGGGGGGCTGAAGCTTTCTTT,TRBJ1-1,TRBD1,once,TRBV5-1
CASGGRGSGNTIYF,TGTGCCAGTGGAGGGAGGGGGTCTGGAAACACCATATATTTT,TRBJ1-3,NA,NA,TRBV28
CASSIDGGRLSEAFF,TGTGCCAGTAGTATAGATGGGGGGAGGTTGTCTGAAGCTTTCTTT,TRBJ1-1,NA,once,TRBV19
CASSLNGGPLGQYF,TGTGCCAGCAGCCTTAACGGGGGGCCTCTCGGGCAGTACTTC,TRBJ2-7,NA,once,TRBV13
CASSLAEDTEAFF,TGTGCCAGCAGCTTAGCAGAGGACACTGAAGCTTTCTTT,TRBJ1-1,NA,NA,TRBV11-3
CASSQEVTWPLGELFF,TGTGCCAGCAGCCAAGAGGTAACTTGGCCTCTCGGGGAGCTGTTTTTT,TRBJ2-2,NA,NA,TRBV3-1/TRBV3-2
CASTRSSYNEQFF,TGTGCCAGCACAAGGAGCTCCTACAATGAGCAGTTCTTC,TRBJ2-1,NA,NA,TRBV2
CASSQEFRDPDTQYF,TGTGCCAGCAGCCAGGAGTTCAGGGATCCAGATACGCAGTATTTT,TRBJ2-3,NA,once,TRBV4-2
CASSAPGQSQETQYF,TGTGCCAGCTCTGCTCCAGGACAGAGCCAAGAGACCCAGTACTTC,TRBJ2-5,NA,NA,TRBV18
CATGPGGNTIYF,TGTGCCACAGGACCCGGGGGAAACACCATATATTTT,TRBJ1-3,NA,few,TRBV19
CSFTVNTEAFF,TGCAGCTTCACAGTGAACACTGAAGCTTTCTTT,TRBJ1-1,NA,NA,TRBV29-1
CASSLWHTRNTIYF,TGTGCCAGCAGCTTGTGGCACACCCGGAACACCATATATTTT,TRBJ1-3,NA,NA,TRBV5-6
CASSHPAESSDGTRF,TGCGCCAGCAGTCACCCCGCTGAATCGTCGGACGGAACTCGCTTC,TRBJ2-7,NA,NA,TRBV23-1
CASSYTGTDYNEQFF,TGTGCCAGCAGTTACACCGGGACAGACTACAATGAGCAGTTCTTC,TRBJ2-1,TRBD1,few,TRBV6-5
CASSPGTGANSPLHF,TGTGCCAGCTCACCTGGGACAGGGGCTAATTCACCCCTCCACTTT,TRBJ1-6,TRBD1,NA,TRBV18
CASSITGQKNQPQHF,TGTGCCAGTAGTATTACCGGACAGAAAAATCAGCCCCAGCATTTT,TRBJ1-5,NA,NA,TRBV19
CASSFPRTGGFNSPLHF,TGTGCCAGCAGCTTCCCAAGGACAGGGGGATTTAATTCACCCCTCCACTTT,TRBJ1-6,TRBD1,NA,TRBV7-9
CASSLTGARYGYTF,TGTGCCAGCAGTTTGACAGGGGCGAGGTATGGCTACACCTTC,TRBJ1-2,TRBD1,NA,TRBV27
CASSLQTPVEQYF,TGTGCCAGCTCCCTTCAGACACCCGTGGAGCAGTACTTC,TRBJ2-7,NA,NA,TRBV18
CASSPDRDYTF,TGCGCCAGCAGCCCGGACAGGGACTACACCTTC,TRBJ1-2,TRBD1,once,TRBV5-1